This T cell receptor (beta chain) was retrieved from a study of blood T cell repertoires in COVID-19. Study information: COVID-19 samples collected from the United States, Italy and Spain covered acute and convalescent phases. PBMCs, B-cell-depleted T cells, or T cells provided the cDNA or gDNA that made up the material.

Original handling: Amplified reference gene primers provided the basis for estimating nucleated cell counts. Clones were read by immunoSEQ multiplex PCR, and TCRdb kept only the in-frame ones, dropping some. V, J and clone size were drawn from that table, and D and trimming were deduced from the DNA. The sample lists fewer than 80,000 clones, almost 90% occurring once. Unmatched junction bases numbered 6, after V lost 4 bases and J lost 4 bases. Germline V lookup: CDR1 KGHDR, CDR2 SFDVKD. The CDR3 contains 16 residues. The TCR was taken from a man aged 50 to 59 with acute or convalescent COVID-19. The chain recombines TRBV24-1 with TRBJ2-1; 10 positions match TRBD1. Source material: peripheral blood. This CDR3 is CATSDPGQGLYNEQFF. In DNA, the CDR3 is TGTGCCACCAGTGACCCGGGACAGGGGCTTTACAATGAGCAGTTCTTC.